What follows are 28 T cell receptor beta chains derived from one specimen sequenced in a study of blood T cell repertoires in COVID-19. The data were produced by immunoSEQ multiplex PCR, yet TCRdb's version contains in-frame clones alone and is incomplete. The sample yields under 60,000 clones, 90% seen once. The sequencing sample was made of peripheral blood. Receptors originate from a human donor in a cohort sampled during active COVID-19.

The chain combines TRBV23-1 with TRBJ2-5; 8 nucleotides align to TRBD1. TRBV23-1 is annotated as an ORF whose role is uncertain. V gave up 5 bases and J gave up 4 bases; unmatched junction bases: 12. This CDR3 contains 16 residues. CDR3 amino acids: CASSSRGRGRLETQYF. The CDR3 nucleotides read TGCGCCAGCAGTTCAAGAGGCAGGGGGCGCCTAGAGACCCAGTACTTC.

V usage is TRBV3-1 (or the pseudogene TRBV3-2) and J usage is TRBJ1-1; D gene uncertain. V lost 4 bases and J lost 11, with 17 bases in between. The CDR3 is 13 amino acids. Germline V lookup: CDR1 LGHDT, CDR2 YNNKEL (reference sequence). CDR3 bases: TGTGCCAGCAGCCCGCGCGGGGTAACAGCGGCTTTCTTT. It codes for CASSPRGVTAAFF.

The chain recombines TRBV30 with TRBJ1-2, with TRBD1 matching over 9 bases. The CDR3 extends over 14 amino acids. V shed 1 base, J shed 4 bases, and the junction held 4 bases outside the gene matches. Germline assignment: CDR1 GTSNPN and CDR2 SVGIG (reference sequence). CDR3 loop: CAWSETGGFYGYTF. The CDR3 DNA is TGTGCCTGGAGTGAGACAGGGGGTTTCTATGGCTACACCTTC.

The chain uses TRBV10-3 and TRBJ1-2; 7 positions agree with TRBD1. Trimming at V came to 2 bases and at J to 4 bases, leaving 4 bases not matched to a gene. The CDR3 has 14 residues. Germline CDR1 reads ENHRY; CDR2 reads SYGVKD. The CDR3 DNA reads as TGTGCCATCAGTGAGGGACAGGTCCTCTATGGCTACACCTTC. It is translated as CAISEGQVLYGYTF.

The rearrangement links TRBV2 to TRBJ1-3, with D possibly matching TRBD1 (5 bases). Trimming stripped 5 bases from V and 10 bases from J, with 9 bases between. The V gene's germline CDR1 is SNHLY and CDR2 FYNNEI. CDR3 length: 11 residues. The CDR3 bases are TGTGCCAGCAGTTCAAAGGGGACCATATATTTT. This gives the protein CASSSKGTIYF. Together with reference TRBV2 and TRBJ1-3, the CDR3 gives the full variable domain: EPEVTQTPSHQVTQMGQEVILRCVPISNHLYFYWYRQILGQKVEFLVSFYNNEISEKSEIFDDQFSVERPDGSNFTLKIRSTKLEDSAMYFCASSSKGTIYFGEGSWLTVV.

The J gene is TRBJ2-3, the V gene TRBV4-2; TRBD2 might be the D (5 bases). Deletions cut 4 bases from V and 3 bases from J, with 20 bases between. The CDR3 runs 17 residues. Germline V lookup: CDR1 LGHNA, CDR2 YNFKEQ. CDR3: CASSLEEGGSWTDTQYF. The CDR3 DNA reads as TGTGCCAGCAGCCTGGAAGAGGGTGGGAGTTGGACAGATACGCAGTATTTT.

This clone was observed once. The chain combines TRBV6-6 with TRBJ1-1, with 7 bases lining up with TRBD1. V shed 5 bases, J shed 3 bases, and the junction held 9 bases outside the gene matches. Germline V gives CDR1 MNHNY, CDR2 SVGAGI (reference sequence). The CDR3 loop spans 15 amino acids. Written as DNA, the CDR3 is TGTGCCAGCAGTCAGGGGGGGGGCCGGGACACTGAAGCTTTCTTT. Its protein is CASSQGGGRDTEAFF.

The rearrangement uses TRBV3-1 (or the pseudogene TRBV3-2) and TRBJ2-1; 7 nucleotides match TRBD2. J lost 2 bases, V lost 4 bases, and 5 bases had no gene match. Germline CDR1 reads LGHDT; CDR2 reads YNNKEL (reference sequence). The CDR3 consists of 15 residues. The CDR3 loop reads CASSPSGDAYNEQFF. CDR3 sequence (DNA): TGTGCCAGCAGCCCAAGCGGGGACGCCTACAATGAGCAGTTCTTC.

This chain uses TRBV4-2 with TRBJ2-1, with TRBD2 as a possible D gene (5 bases). Germline V gene lookup returns CDR1 LGHNA and CDR2 YNFKEQ. The V end lost 5 bases, the J end lost 5 bases, and 13 bases lay between the germline ends. This CDR3 comprises 14 residues. CDR3 in DNA: TGTGCCAGCAGCGGGAGAGGGTGGGACAATGAGCAGTTCTTC. Protein sequence: CASSGRGWDNEQFF.

The chain has TRBV25-1 and TRBJ2-3, with 7 positions matching TRBD1. The V segment lost 4 bases and the J segment 1 base; nucleotides outside the gene matches: 5. CDR1 is MGHDK and CDR2 is SYGVNS in the germline V gene. This CDR3 is 15 amino acids long. In DNA form, the CDR3 reads TGTGCCAGCAGTGCGGCAGGGGGTGGCACAGATACGCAGTATTTT. Translated: CASSAAGGGTDTQYF.

The chain links TRBV7-2 to TRBJ1-1; tentatively, D is TRBD1 (6 bases). There are 16 residues in the CDR3. V was pared by 1 base and J by 6 bases, with 18 bases between. Germline CDR1 is SGHTA and CDR2 is FQGNSA. The CDR3 spells CASSLGKRGTNAEAFF. The CDR3, as DNA: TGTGCCAGCAGCTTAGGAAAGAGGGGGACTAACGCTGAAGCTTTCTTT.

The chain employs TRBV6-5 and TRBJ2-1; D unclear. V was pared by 10 bases and J by 3 bases, with 16 bases between. Germline V CDR1 and CDR2: MNHEY, SVGAGI. The CDR3 consists of 14 residues. This CDR3 is CATLFRVGYNEQFF. The CDR3 DNA reads as TGTGCCACCCTGTTCCGGGTTGGCTACAATGAGCAGTTCTTC.

The chain links TRBV27 to TRBJ2-5, with D maybe TRBD2 (5 bases). Germline loops: CDR1 MNHEY, CDR2 SMNVEV (reference sequence). The V gene lost 6 bases and the J gene lost 5 bases, with 16 bases spanning the gap. This CDR3 contains 14 residues. The CDR3 sequence: CASSPAPSGETQYF. CDR3 coding DNA: TGTGCCAGCAGCCCAGCCCCATCGGGGGAGACCCAGTACTTC.

This sequence joins TRBV20-1 and TRBJ2-1; 7 positions agree with TRBD2. V gave up 3 bases and J gave up 9 bases; unmatched junction bases: 20. The CDR3 length is 17 residues. In germline, CDR1 is DFQATT, CDR2 SNEGSKA (reference sequence). The CDR3: CSASGEFEGRAPAEQFF. In DNA form, the CDR3 reads TGCAGTGCTAGTGGGGAGTTCGAGGGGAGGGCCCCCGCTGAGCAGTTCTTC.

The J gene is TRBJ1-4, the V gene TRBV4-1, with 9 bases that match TRBD1. The CDR3 is 17 residues long. With V trimmed by 3 bases and J by 2 bases, 7 bases remained unmatched. From germline, CDR1 is MGHRA and CDR2 YSYEKL. CDR3 bases: TGCGCCAGCAGCCAGGTGGACAGGGGTTGGACTAATGAAAAACTGTTTTTT. Translation: CASSQVDRGWTNEKLFF.

This clone showed up just once. The chain has TRBV5-1 and TRBJ2-3; TRBD2 matches at 8 bases. Per the germline V gene, CDR1 is SGHRS and CDR2 is YFSETQ. The CDR3 has 15 residues. Trimming took 4 bases from V and 4 from J; bases not matched to a gene: 8. Here the CDR3 DNA reads TGCGCCAGCAGCCGACAGTCCGGGGGGGCAGATACGCAGTATTTT. This sequence encodes CASSRQSGGADTQYF.

The chain has TRBV19 and TRBJ2-2, with D hard to call. CDR3 size: 15 residues. Germline V gene data show CDR1 as LNHDA and CDR2 as SQIVND (reference sequence). V lost 3 bases and J lost 0, with 8 bases in between. The CDR3 sequence: CASSIGLSNTGELFF. DNA of the CDR3: TGTGCCAGTAGTATCGGTCTTTCGAACACCGGGGAGCTGTTTTTT.

This clone was detected only once. V is TRBV4-1 and J is TRBJ2-7; 8 positions agree with TRBD1. The CDR3 is 15 residues long. From germline, CDR1 is MGHRA and CDR2 YSYEKL. V gave up 0 bases and J gave up 2 bases; unmatched junction bases: 3. In DNA form, the CDR3 reads TGCGCCAGCAGCCAAGACCCAGGGGGCCCCTACGAGCAGTACTTC. This sequence encodes CASSQDPGGPYEQYF.

In its sample, this clone was seen once. This chain links TRBV5-4 with TRBJ2-7; possibly TRBD2 for D (6 bases). The CDR3 loop spans 14 amino acids. Trimming removed 2 bases from V and 5 bases from J, with 14 bases in between. From germline, CDR1 is SGHNT and CDR2 YYREEE (reference sequence). This chain's CDR3 is CASSFDGRGNEQYV. For the CDR3, the DNA is TGTGCCAGCAGCTTCGACGGGAGAGGAAACGAGCAGTACGTC.

The rearrangement uses TRBV29-1 and TRBJ2-1; 7 bases line up with TRBD1. V lost 7 bases and J lost 3; bases outside the gene matches: 3. This CDR3 has 12 amino acids. Germline V lookup: CDR1 SQVTM, CDR2 ANQGSEA. In DNA form, the CDR3 reads TGCAGCGCCGGGGACAGCTACAATGAGCAGTTCTTC. Translated, it gives CSAGDSYNEQFF.

This clone appeared a single time. J is TRBJ1-1 and V is TRBV14; D gene uncertain. Trimming cost V 9 bases and J 4 bases, with 15 bases left between them. Germline V lookup: CDR1 SGHDN, CDR2 FVKESK. The CDR3 has 13 amino acids. The CDR3 reads CASSVGVSTEAFF. The CDR3 nucleotides are TGTGCCAGTAGTGTGGGCGTCAGCACTGAAGCTTTCTTT.

The chain couples TRBV28 to TRBJ2-7; D possibly corresponds to TRBD2 (5 bases). CDR1 is MDHEN, CDR2 SYDVKM, per germline. V lost 3 bases to trimming and J lost 9 bases, with 21 bases between them. CDR3 length equals 15 residues. The CDR3 here is CASSFGFGRQGGQYV. In DNA form, the CDR3 reads TGTGCCAGCAGTTTCGGTTTTGGCCGGCAAGGAGGGCAGTACGTC.

This clone has just one count. CDR3 coding DNA: TGTGCCAGCAGCTTAGGGGAGGCGGACAACTATGGCTACACCTTC. This gives the protein CASSLGEADNYGYTF. The J gene is TRBJ1-2, the V gene TRBV7-9; D is undetermined. Trimming removed 1 base from V and 2 bases from J, with 11 bases in between. This CDR3 contains 15 residues. Germline CDR1 SEHNR, CDR2 FQNEAQ (reference sequence).

The CDR3 loop is CASRTGSARETQYF. The CDR3 bases are TGCGCCAGCAGAACAGGTTCGGCCCGGGAGACCCAGTACTTC. The V gene is TRBV5-1, the J gene TRBJ2-5; D is possibly TRBD1 (5 bases). From germline, CDR1 is SGHRS and CDR2 YFSETQ. The V gene lost 5 bases and the J gene lost 5 bases, with 16 bases spanning the gap. The CDR3 covers 14 residues.

The V and J genes are TRBV11-2 and TRBJ2-7, with 9 bases matching TRBD1. Germline trimming cut 6 bases from V and 1 base from J; bases unmatched to any gene: 7. The CDR3 is 15 residues long. Germline CDR1 SGHAT, CDR2 FQNNGV. CDR3: CASRRDRGTSYEQYF. The CDR3 DNA reads as TGTGCCAGCAGAAGAGACAGGGGGACATCCTACGAGCAGTACTTC. Using reference TRBV11-2 and TRBJ2-7 for the parts outside the CDR3, the full variable domain is EAGVAQSPRYKIIEKRQSVAFWCNPISGHATLYWYQQILGQGPKLLIQFQNNGVVDDSQLPKDRFSAERLKGVDSTLKIQPAKLEDSAVYLCASRRDRGTSYEQYFGPGTRLTVT.

V and J are TRBV5-6 and TRBJ2-7, with D possibly TRBD2 on 5 matching bases. Germline CDR1 SGHDT, CDR2 YYEEEE. Trimming pared 4 bases from V and 4 bases from J, leaving 18 bases between. This CDR3 is built from 15 residues. For the CDR3, the DNA is TGTGCCAGCAGCCCACGGGATCTATTTCTTTACGAGCAGTACGTC. The encoded protein is CASSPRDLFLYEQYV.

The chain couples TRBV29-1 to TRBJ1-2, with 7 bases matching TRBD1. Germline V gene lookup returns CDR1 SQVTM and CDR2 ANQGSEA. This CDR3 contains 14 residues. J lost 1 base, V lost 6 bases, and 8 bases had no gene match. The CDR3 sequence: CSVQGSTDNYGYTF. CDR3 in DNA: TGCAGCGTACAGGGGTCAACGGATAACTATGGCTACACCTTC. Full variable domain (missing parts from reference TRBV29-1 and TRBJ1-2): SAVISQKPSRDICQRGTSLTIQCQVDSQVTMMFWYRQQPGQSLTLIATANQGSEATYESGFVIDKFPISRPNLTFSTLTVSNMSPEDSSIYLCSVQGSTDNYGYTFGSGTRLTVV.

The V gene is TRBV6-5, the J gene TRBJ2-3, with 7 bases that match TRBD2. The CDR3 covers 15 residues. Per germline, CDR1 MNHEY and CDR2 SVGAGI. The V gene end was trimmed by 10 bases and the J gene end by 4 bases; junction bases not matched to a gene: 14. The CDR3 loop reads CATHKWTAGADTQYF. The DNA for the CDR3 is TGTGCCACCCATAAATGGACCGCGGGGGCAGATACGCAGTATTTT.